These 31 T cell receptor beta chains were all obtained from the same sample, sequenced in a study of T-cell reconstitution after alpha-beta-depleted transplantation in children. A library of TCRbeta sequences, prepared with unique molecular identifiers, was generated. TCRdb ran MiXCR on the PCR reads and lists one entry per CDR3 protein. The sample includes roughly 200,000 distinct CDR3 sequences, 9.5% to 13% of them seen just once. The sequencing used PBMCs, collected before TCRalphabeta/CD19-depleted stem cell transplant. These receptors were collected from a child younger than two with acute myeloid leukemia, due to receive a stem cell transplant.

The chain joins TRBV7-2 to TRBJ2-3; D unclear. Between the trimmed V and J ends, which lost 1 base and 5 bases, there was a span of 7 bases. CDR1 is SGHTA, CDR2 FQGNSA, per germline. The length of the CDR3 is 13 residues. The CDR3 spells CASSLGQRDTQYF. The CDR3 coding sequence is TGTGCCAGCAGCTTAGGCCAGCGAGATACGCAGTATTTT.

The V call is TRBV7-8, the J call TRBJ1-2; 9 positions agree with TRBD1. Germline CDR1 SGHVS, CDR2 FQNEAQ. After removal of 4 bases from V and 6 bases from J, the junction contained 9 bases not matched to a gene. The CDR3 is 15 amino acids. The CDR3 reads CASSWGGDRAHGYTF. CDR3 nucleotide sequence: TGTGCCAGCAGCTGGGGGGGGGACAGGGCCCATGGCTACACCTTC.

This clonotype was seen once. This chain joins TRBV20-1 and TRBJ2-7, with TRBD1 identical over 8 bases. V gave up 6 bases and J gave up 0 bases; unmatched junction bases: 7. The CDR3 runs to 14 residues. Germline V gene sequence: CDR1 DFQATT, CDR2 SNEGSKA (reference sequence). The CDR3 loop reads CSAERQGHSYEQYF. The DNA for the CDR3 is TGCAGTGCAGAAAGACAGGGGCACTCCTACGAGCAGTACTTC.

This clonotype was found many times. This CDR3 reads CASSFPGLEETQYF. CDR3 nucleotide sequence: TGTGCCAGCAGTTTTCCGGGACTCGAAGAGACCCAGTACTTC. The chain links TRBV2 to TRBJ2-5; possible D gene TRBD2, 6 bases. Germline-derived CDR1 and CDR2 are SNHLY and FYNNEI. CDR3 length: 14 residues. The germline V and J ends were trimmed by 5 bases and 3 bases, with 13 bases remaining between them.

This clonotype was seen many times. The chain links TRBV6-2 or TRBV6-3 to TRBJ2-7; D call uncertain. Trimming left V 7 bases short and J 1 base short, with 11 bases between. This CDR3 contains 13 residues. Germline V CDR1 and CDR2: MNHEY, SVGEGT. DNA for the CDR3: TGTGCCAGCACCTTGACAACATCCTACGAGCAGTACTTC. It codes for CASTLTTSYEQYF.

As for this clonotype: This may be a read error, as it is one base from a much larger clone. V and J are TRBV6-1 and TRBJ2-6; maybe TRBD1 (6 bases). Germline V gives CDR1 MNHNS, CDR2 SASEGT. CDR3 length equals 15 residues. The CDR3 nucleotides are TGTGCCAGCAGAGATGGGACAACTGGGGTCAACGTCCTGACTTTC. Its protein product is CASRDGTTGVNVLTF.

This clonotype appeared many times. Its ends do not fully match the called genes, so a read error is possible. The chain links TRBV5-1 to TRBJ2-5, with D perhaps matching TRBD1 or TRBD2 (5 bases each). The germline V gene has CDR1 SGHRS and CDR2 YFSETQ. The CDR3 is 13 residues long. Here the CDR3 reads CASSLEGQETQYF. CDR3 bases: TGTGCCAGCAGCTTAGAGGGGCAAGAGACCCAGTACTTC.

This clonotype was observed many times. The V and J genes are TRBV5-1 and TRBJ2-1, with 7 bases aligning to TRBD2. Germline CDR1 reads SGHRS; CDR2 reads YFSETQ. The CDR3 covers 16 residues. Unmatched junction bases numbered 5, after V lost 0 bases and J lost 2 bases. CDR3 sequence (DNA): TGCGCCAGCAGCTTGGACCGGGACTACCCCTACAATGAGCAGTTCTTC. This translates into CASSLDRDYPYNEQFF.

The chain combines TRBV3-1 with TRBJ1-2; D is perhaps TRBD1 (6 bases). V was trimmed by 4 bases and J by 8 bases, leaving 17 bases between them. Looked up from germline, CDR1 is LGHDT and CDR2 is YNNKEL (reference sequence). The CDR3 extends over 14 amino acids. CDR3 nucleotides: TGTGCCAGCAGCCGCAGACAGGCCCCGGGGGGCTACACCTTC. This codes for CASSRRQAPGGYTF. Full variable domain (rest looked up from reference TRBV3-1 and TRBJ1-2): DTAVSQTPKYLVTQMGNDKSIKCEQNLGHDTMYWYKQDSKKFLKIMFSYNNKELIINETVPNRFSPKSPDKAHLNLHINSLELGDSAVYFCASSRRQAPGGYTFGSGTRLTVV.

This clonotype was counted ten times or more. The chain carries TRBV20-1 and TRBJ1-1, with TRBD1 as a possible D gene (5 bases). Germline-derived CDR1 and CDR2 are DFQATT and SNEGSKA (reference sequence). CDR3 length: 10 residues. Trimming shortened V by 8 bases and J by 3 bases, and 7 bases separated the two germline ends. The CDR3 bases are TGCAGTCAGGGATACACTGAAGCTTTCTTT. It encodes CSQGYTEAFF.

Many counts were recorded for this clonotype. The chain is built from TRBV30 and TRBJ2-7; D ambiguous. Germline assignment: CDR1 GTSNPN and CDR2 SVGIG (reference sequence). The CDR3 length is 13 residues. Trimming cost V 4 bases and J 0 bases, with 10 bases left between them. Written as DNA, the CDR3 is TGTGCCTGGAAAGCGTGGTTCTCCTACGAGCAGTACTTC. Amino acid sequence: CAWKAWFSYEQYF.

Of note for this clonotype: This clone may be a read error of a much larger clone one base away. The CDR3 nucleotides read TGTGCCACCAGTGGTCCCATTGATACGCAGTATTTT. It codes for CATSGPIDTQYF. The chain combines TRBV24-1 with TRBJ2-3, with D uncertain. Trimming took 5 bases from V and 6 from J, leaving 8 bases between them. CDR3 size: 12 residues. CDR1 and CDR2 (germline): KGHDR, SFDVKD.

This clonotype has only a few counts. V is TRBV10-3 and J is TRBJ2-1; TRBD1 might be the D (6 bases). Trimming cost V 4 bases and J 6 bases, with 7 bases left between them. The CDR3 sequence is 12 residues long. Germline V gene lookup returns CDR1 ENHRY and CDR2 SYGVKD. CDR3 sequence: CAISGRGNEQFF. CDR3 nucleotides: TGTGCCATCAGTGGCAGGGGCAATGAGCAGTTCTTC.

Only a few counts were recorded for this clonotype. The rearrangement joins TRBV28 to TRBJ2-7; 11 nucleotides line up with TRBD2. CDR1 is MDHEN, CDR2 SYDVKM, per germline. V dropped 2 bases and J dropped 7; count of bases not matched to a gene: 13. The CDR3 runs to 17 residues. The CDR3 sequence: CASSLSSGRAFGTEQYF. The CDR3 DNA follows: TGTGCCAGCAGTTTAAGTAGCGGGAGGGCCTTTGGGACTGAGCAGTACTTC.

This clonotype was seen at least ten times. The rearrangement links TRBV20-1 to TRBJ1-1, with unresolved D. V was trimmed by 3 bases and J by 4 bases, leaving 15 bases between them. CDR3 length: 14 amino acids. Germline CDR1 DFQATT, CDR2 SNEGSKA (reference sequence). The chain's CDR3 is CSARVPGWGTEAFF. CDR3 coding DNA: TGCAGTGCTAGGGTCCCGGGCTGGGGCACTGAAGCTTTCTTT.

This clonotype showed up many times. The V call is TRBV28, the J call TRBJ2-1, with 13 bases identical to TRBD2. CDR1 MDHEN and CDR2 SYDVKM come from the germline V gene. Trimming took 5 bases from V and 11 from J; bases not matched to a gene: 12. The CDR3 runs to 16 residues. The DNA of the CDR3 is TGTGCCAGCAGTCCGCAACTAGCGGGAGGGTCTCGTAAGCAGTTCTTC. Protein sequence: CASSPQLAGGSRKQFF.

This clonotype was picked up many times. The rearrangement links TRBV7-9 to TRBJ2-6; no firm D call. The CDR3 is 16 amino acids. Germline V lookup: CDR1 SEHNR, CDR2 FQNEAQ (reference sequence). V was trimmed by 0 bases and J by 4 bases, leaving 10 bases between them. The CDR3 here is CASSLAKWSGANVLTF. The CDR3 DNA reads as TGTGCCAGCAGCTTAGCCAAATGGTCCGGGGCCAACGTCCTGACTTTC.

There are many counts of this clonotype. The J gene is TRBJ1-1, the V gene TRBV5-1; D is unclear. Per the germline V gene, CDR1 is SGHRS and CDR2 is YFSETQ. Trimming took 0 bases from V and 7 from J, leaving 16 bases between them. This CDR3 region has 15 residues. The CDR3 here is CASSLAESPSGEAFF. Written as DNA, the CDR3 is TGCGCCAGCAGCTTGGCCGAGTCGCCTTCCGGTGAAGCTTTCTTT.

This clonotype was recorded many times. The V gene is TRBV7-9, the J gene TRBJ1-1, with 11 bases matching TRBD1. Trimming took 1 base from V and 5 from J; bases not matched to a gene: 6. The CDR3 has 16 residues. CDR1 is SEHNR and CDR2 is FQNEAQ in the germline V gene (reference sequence). The CDR3: CASSLESGTGGTEAFF. Written as DNA, the CDR3 is TGTGCCAGCAGCTTAGAATCCGGGACAGGGGGGACTGAAGCTTTCTTT.

This clonotype has ten or more counts. The V gene is TRBV12-3 or TRBV12-4, the J gene TRBJ2-7; maybe TRBD2 (6 bases). The V end lost 7 bases, the J end lost 4 bases, and 11 bases lay between the germline ends. This CDR3 has 12 residues. The CDR3, as DNA: TGTGCCAGCACTCAGGAGGGATACGAGCAGTACTTC. Its translation: CASTQEGYEQYF.

This clonotype was counted between two and nine times. The chain is built from TRBV3-1 and TRBJ1-2; 9 bases match TRBD1. The CDR3 has 15 residues. The germline CDR1 and CDR2 sequences are LGHDT and YNNKEL (reference sequence). V lost 7 bases and J lost 4; bases outside the gene matches: 10. The CDR3 coding sequence is TGTGCCAGCAACCCCAACCGGGACAGGGCCTATGGCTACACCTTC. This gives the protein CASNPNRDRAYGYTF.

This clonotype was detected many times. This chain joins TRBV15 and TRBJ2-2; D is uncertain. This CDR3 has 14 amino acids. Deletions cut 4 bases from V and 5 bases from J, with 11 bases between. Germline CDR1 reads LNHNV; CDR2 reads YYDKDF (reference sequence). The DNA for the CDR3 is TGTGCCACCAGCAACCTCACAAGAACCGGGGAGCTGTTTTTT. Protein product: CATSNLTRTGELFF.

This clonotype was seen ten or more times. The J gene is TRBJ2-1, the V gene TRBV3-1; 9 bases map to TRBD2. The length of the CDR3 is 17 residues. Germline CDR1 is LGHDT and CDR2 is YNNKEL (reference sequence). V dropped 0 bases and J dropped 4; count of bases not matched to a gene: 7. This chain's CDR3 is CASSQDNLAGWYNEQFF. DNA for the CDR3: TGTGCCAGCAGCCAAGATAACCTAGCGGGGTGGTACAATGAGCAGTTCTTC.

This clonotype was seen repeatedly, ten times or more. This rearrangement joins TRBV18 to TRBJ2-1; D is perhaps TRBD2 (6 bases). Trimming left V 0 bases short and J 7 bases short, with 13 bases between. The CDR3 spans 15 residues. Germline V CDR1 and CDR2: KGHSH, LQKENI. The CDR3 region has the DNA TGTGCCAGCTCACCACCGGGACTTGAAGGGAATGAGCAGTTCTTC. Protein product: CASSPPGLEGNEQFF.

Only one count was recorded for this clonotype. The chain has TRBV6-5 and TRBJ1-3; a possible D gene is TRBD1 (6 bases). Trimming pared 2 bases from V and 2 bases from J, leaving 10 bases between. Germline V CDR1 and CDR2: MNHEY, SVGAGI. The CDR3 runs to 15 residues. CDR3 DNA: TGTGCCAGCAGTTACCCACAGGGACCTGGAAACACCATATATTTT. Translated, it gives CASSYPQGPGNTIYF.

There are many counts of this clonotype. This chain connects TRBV11-2 to TRBJ2-3, with 10 positions matching TRBD2. Germline V gives CDR1 SGHAT, CDR2 FQNNGV. V trimming: 6 bases; J trimming: 4 bases; junction bases outside the gene matches: 7. CDR3 length: 15 amino acids. For the CDR3, the DNA is TGTGCCAGCAGGGGTAGCGGGGGGATGTCAGATACGCAGTATTTT. Translation: CASRGSGGMSDTQYF.

There are a few counts of this clonotype. This chain uses TRBV29-1 with TRBJ1-5; D gene unclear. The CDR3 is made up of 13 amino acids. The V gene's germline CDR1 is SQVTM and CDR2 ANQGSEA. Trimming cost V 5 bases and J 0 bases, with 8 bases left between them. The CDR3 region has the DNA TGCAGCGTTCTTAGGGATAGCAATCAGCCCCAGCATTTT. It yields the protein CSVLRDSNQPQHF.

This clonotype was observed a few times. V gene TRBV2 combines with J gene TRBJ2-3; 14 bases fit TRBD2. There are 15 residues in the CDR3. Germline V gene sequence: CDR1 SNHLY, CDR2 FYNNEI. The trim removed 8 bases at V and 6 bases at J, leaving 7 bases unmatched. The CDR3 here is CASGTSGSMMDTQYF. In DNA form, the CDR3 reads TGTGCCAGCGGGACTAGCGGGAGTATGATGGATACGCAGTATTTT. Full variable domain (missing parts from reference TRBV2 and TRBJ2-3): EPEVTQTPSHQVTQMGQEVILRCVPISNHLYFYWYRQILGQKVEFLVSFYNNEISEKSEIFDDQFSVERPDGSNFTLKIRSTKLEDSAMYFCASGTSGSMMDTQYFGPGTRLTVL.

This clonotype was seen at least ten times. The CDR3 coding sequence is TGTGCCAGCAGCAACAACGGGGTCGAGCAGTACTTC. Translated: CASSNNGVEQYF. The chain joins TRBV14 to TRBJ2-7, with D maybe TRBD2 (5 bases). Looked up from germline, CDR1 is SGHDN and CDR2 is FVKESK. V shed 5 bases and J shed 6 bases, with 11 bases lying between them. The CDR3 is 12 amino acids.

There are many counts of this clonotype. The genes are TRBV18 and TRBJ2-7; no definite D call. The germline V gene has CDR1 KGHSH and CDR2 LQKENI. Trimming took 3 bases from V and 3 from J, leaving 9 bases between them. This CDR3 spans 13 amino acids. This CDR3 reads CASSPEENYEQYF. CDR3 DNA: TGTGCCAGCTCACCCGAGGAAAACTACGAGCAGTACTTC.

In this sample, this clonotype turned up many times. This chain uses TRBV9 with TRBJ2-2, with TRBD1 as a possible D gene (5 bases). Germline V gene lookup returns CDR1 SGDLS and CDR2 YYNGEE. Between the trimmed V and J ends, which lost 4 bases and 3 bases, there was a span of 13 bases. CDR3 length: 15 amino acids. The CDR3 bases are TGTGCCAGCAGCCCCCAGGACACGCACACCGGGGAGCTGTTTTTT. Its protein is CASSPQDTHTGELFF.